This TCR beta chain was recovered during a study of cytomegalovirus exposure and HLA in healthy donors. 13 Jbeta primers and 60 Vbeta primers were used for the PCR. Clones were sequenced by immunoSEQ multiplex PCR, and TCRdb holds only the in-frame ones, with some missing. This sample has over 150,000 clones; 79% occur once, and the top ten carry under 2%. Per germline, CDR1 WNHNN and CDR2 SYGVQD (reference sequence). The CDR3 extends over 15 amino acids. V dropped 5 bases and J dropped 1; count of bases not matched to a gene: 2. This chain uses TRBV10-1 with TRBJ2-6; 7 bases align to TRBD1. Sequenced material: PBMCs. This sequence originates from a girl aged 5 to 17 in good health and CMV-seropositive. The CDR3 DNA follows: TGCGCCAGCAGTAAGGGGGCTTCTGGGGCCAACGTCCTGACTTTC. As protein: CASSKGASGANVLTF.